This TCR beta chain was sequenced for a study of tumor and adjacent non-tumor tissue in lung cancer. CDR1 and CDR2 from the germline V gene are MNHEY and SVGEGT. The CDR3 has 16 residues. A modified ARM-PCR protocol with three rounds of nested PCR amplified TCRbeta. TCRdb recomputed calls from the multiplex PCR reads with MiXCR, one row per CDR3 protein. Among tens of thousands of distinct CDR3 sequences listed, 76% were seen once. Regarding this clonotype: The junction shows a germline mismatch at one end, possibly a read error.

The template was RNA from unsorted bulk tissue. Distant lung tissue was collected more than 3 cm away from the tumor edge. The TCR originated in a man in his 70s with non-small cell lung cancer. Input material: distant non-tumor lung tissue. V usage is TRBV6-2 or TRBV6-3 and J usage is TRBJ2-2, with D perhaps TRBD1 (5 bases). CDR3 sequence: CTSSSSDGQDTGELFF. The CDR3 DNA is TGTACCAGCAGTTCCTCAGACGGACAAGACACCGGGGAGCTGTTTTTT.